The TCR beta chain described here comes from a study of blood T cell repertoires in COVID-19. Background on the study: Spain, Italy and the United States supplied samples that represented acute and convalescent COVID-19. T cells, B-cell-depleted T cells, or PBMCs provided the cDNA or gDNA that served as material.

Seattle patients were enrolled while actively infected and followed longitudinally. In the original workflow: Amplified reference gene primers provided the basis for estimating nucleated cell counts. Sequencing used immunoSEQ multiplex PCR; TCRdb keeps in-frame clones, though not all of them. Clonal size and the V and J genes are those of that table, whereas D and trimming came from the DNA. The sample holds 350,000 to 450,000 clones, 70% to 90% seen once. Germline-derived CDR1 and CDR2 are LNHDA and SQIVND (reference sequence). J lost 5 bases, V lost 3 bases, and 12 bases had no gene match. The CDR3 loop spans 16 amino acids. This clone came up a few times.

Input material: peripheral blood. The receptor was isolated from a woman aged 55-70 years with COVID-19, enrolled during active disease. The chain links TRBV19 to TRBJ2-7; TRBD1 agrees at 8 bases. CDR3 sequence reads: CASSIFSGQGLNEQYF. CDR3 sequence (DNA): TGTGCCAGTAGTATCTTCTCCGGACAGGGTCTAAACGAGCAGTACTTC.